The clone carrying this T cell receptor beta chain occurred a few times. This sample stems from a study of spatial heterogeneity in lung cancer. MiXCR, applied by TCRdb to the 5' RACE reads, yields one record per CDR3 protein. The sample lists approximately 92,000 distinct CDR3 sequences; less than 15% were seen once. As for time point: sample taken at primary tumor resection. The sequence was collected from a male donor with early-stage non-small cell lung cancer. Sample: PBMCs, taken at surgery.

CDR3 nucleotides: TGTGCCAGCAGCGAAGAGACAGTGATAGCCAAAAACATTCAGTACTTC. It encodes CASSEETVIAKNIQYF. The chain carries TRBV7-2 and TRBJ2-4, with a possible D match to TRBD1 (5 bases). The germline V gene has CDR1 SGHTA and CDR2 FQGNSA. Trimming took off 5 bases at V and 0 bases at J, with 14 bases between the two ends. CDR3 length: 16 residues.